This entry features one TCR beta chain sequence. Which antigen it targets is not known. Within one base of it there is no much larger clone, and no base qualities were kept. The CDR3 covers 13 residues, taking in both the cysteine and the phenylalanine. The read is trimmed to its CDR3 DNA, 39 bases read in frame from base 1. The V end loses 8 bases and the J end loses 2 bases, and a stretch of 9 bases separates them. CDR1 and CDR2, per the germline V gene, are SGHNT and YENEEA. TCRbeta CDR3 regions were amplified from genomic DNA using the immunoSEQ Assay, a bias-controlled multiplex PCR. As for how the authors treated the data: Within the assay, amplification of reference gene primers was used to estimate how many nucleated cells each sample contained. To quantify the absolute abundance of each unique TCRbeta CDR3 rearrangement, sequence reads were collapsed and filtered. Productive Simpson clonality was computed per sample as the square root of Simpson's diversity index over productive rearrangements. TCRdb limited this immuneACCESS table to in-frame rearrangements with V and J called. A share of clones is missing; checked studies link under half to unresolved V genes, and the rest is unexplained. The V and J calls and clone size were taken over from that table, and D and trimming were inferred from the DNA. The sample records about 120,000 clones, roughly 83% of which are singletons. The top ten clonotypes cover roughly 0.89% of the sample.

The source of the sample is a study of blood T cell repertoires in COVID-19 (dated by TCRdb to 2018 to 2021). Background for the entire study: The collaborator samples originated in the United States, Italy and Spain and spanned the acute and convalescent phases of COVID-19. Where available, HLA class I and class II types were obtained from metadata supplied by the sample provider rather than from assay-based typing. The prospective study material was composed of cDNA or gDNA derived from T cells, B-cell-depleted T cells, or PBMCs. A freely available public database, intended as a resource for researchers studying the immune response to SARS-CoV-2, is where the repertoires were released. A de-identified subject ID, COVID-19 status, age in years and sex were almost always included in the sample metadata. The dataset comprised deeply sampled blood TCRbeta repertoires from subjects exposed to, actively infected with, or recovered from COVID-19. The samples were drawn from two sources: the first 160 participants of the ongoing ImmuneRACE study, and 1,000 to 1,500 subjects contributed by 6 global collaborators.

The research as a whole found: The amount of clinical and demographic metadata varied by source and participant and was provided uncurated.

Collaborating institutions collected whole blood in K2EDTA tubes following their own protocols. For TCRbeta analysis, collaborator samples were shipped as frozen whole blood, as isolated PBMCs, or as DNA extracted from either sample type. This clonotype was sampled from a woman between 65 and 79 years old with acute or convalescent COVID-19. This chain joins TRBV11-3 to TRBJ2-2; the D region possibly corresponds to TRBD2 (6 bases align). What was sequenced was peripheral blood. The DNA sequence is given as TGTGCCAGCCGGAGGGATAACACCGGGGAGCTGTTTTTT. This sequence encodes CASRRDNTGELFF.